One and the same sample provided the 17 T cell receptor beta chains below, sequenced in a study of cytotoxic CD8 clonotypes in ibrutinib-treated CLL. Clones were sequenced by immunoSEQ multiplex PCR, and TCRdb holds only the in-frame ones, with some missing. The data show about 57,000 clones, around 55% seen once. Specimen: PBMCs, collected after 24 months of ibrutinib treatment. The receptor set was obtained from a human donor with chronic lymphocytic leukemia.

This sequence joins TRBV5-1 and TRBJ2-3, with D perhaps matching TRBD2 (5 bases). Per the germline V gene, CDR1 is SGHRS and CDR2 is YFSETQ. This CDR3 has 15 amino acids. The V and J ends lost 4 bases and 2 bases respectively, with 14 bases between them. CDR3: CASSMSGYPTDTQYF. CDR3 nucleotides: TGCGCCAGCAGCATGTCGGGATATCCCACAGATACGCAGTATTTT.

Points on this clone: A much bigger clone sits one base away, suggesting this may be a read error. In the same sample, other DNA sequences code for this CDR3. This sequence joins TRBV30 and TRBJ1-3; 7 nucleotides line up with TRBD1. With V trimmed by 6 bases and J by 8 bases, 7 bases remained unmatched. From germline, CDR1 is GTSNPN and CDR2 SVGIG (reference sequence). The CDR3 length is 12 residues. The DNA of the CDR3 is TGTGCCTGCCAACAGGGGACAGACACCATATATTTT. The encoded protein is CACQQGTDTIYF.

Comments on this clone: At one end, the junction sequence differs from germline, possibly due to a read error. The rearrangement links TRBV19 to TRBJ1-5; D gene unclear. Germline CDR1 is LNHDA and CDR2 is SQIVND (reference sequence). This CDR3 region has 12 residues. The CDR3 bases are TGTGCCAGTAGGCGGGCGGCGGAGGATATTATTTTT. Encoded protein: CASRRAAEDIIF.

The CDR3 region is CSGRTYNEQFF. CDR3 in DNA: TGCAGTGGTCGTACCTACAATGAGCAGTTCTTC. V usage is TRBV20-1 and J usage is TRBJ2-1; D gene unclear. This CDR3 contains 11 residues. Germline assignment: CDR1 DFQATT and CDR2 SNEGSKA (reference sequence). V was cut by 7 bases and J by 2 bases, with 6 bases left in between.

This sequence joins TRBV5-1 and TRBJ2-1, with D unclear. V gave up 3 bases and J gave up 5 bases, with 9 bases separating them. This CDR3 is 13 amino acids long. CDR1 and CDR2 from the germline V gene are SGHRS and YFSETQ. DNA for the CDR3: TGCGCCAGCAGCTCCCTTAGAAACAATGAGCAGTTCTTC. It codes for CASSSLRNNEQFF. The whole variable domain, remainder taken from reference TRBV5-1 and TRBJ2-1, is KAGVTQTPRYLIKTRGQQVTLSCSPISGHRSVSWYQQTPGQGLQFLFEYFSETQRNKGNFPGRFSGRQFSNSRSEMNVSTLELGDSALYLCASSSLRNNEQFFGPGTRLTVL.

This chain joins TRBV19 and TRBJ2-7, with 9 bases that match TRBD1. The CDR3 extends over 15 amino acids. The ends lost 5 bases at V and 7 bases at J; junction bases unmatched: 12. CDR1 is LNHDA, CDR2 SQIVND, per germline (reference sequence). The CDR3 nucleotides read TGTGCCAGTAGTTCCCGCCGAGACAGGGGGTATGAGCAGTACTTC. Translation: CASSSRRDRGYEQYF.

The chain has TRBV14 and TRBJ1-1; 7 bases match TRBD1. CDR3 length: 14 residues. V lost 4 bases, J lost 2 bases, and 4 bases stayed unmatched. The V gene's germline CDR1 is SGHDN and CDR2 FVKESK. CDR3 loop: CASSPTGLNTEAFF. For the CDR3, the DNA is TGTGCCAGCAGCCCGACAGGGCTAAACACTGAAGCTTTCTTT. The whole variable domain, remainder taken from reference TRBV14 and TRBJ1-1, is EAGVTQFPSHSVIEKGQTVTLRCDPISGHDNLYWYRRVMGKEIKFLLHFVKESKQDESGMPNNRFLAERTGGTYSTLKVQPAELEDSGVYFCASSPTGLNTEAFFGQGTRLTVV.

This clone appeared a few times. The rearrangement links TRBV28 to TRBJ1-2, with D unresolved. The CDR3 is 14 residues long. From germline, CDR1 is MDHEN and CDR2 SYDVKM. V was cut by 7 bases and J by 5 bases, with 17 bases left in between. Here the CDR3 DNA reads TGTGCCAGCACCTTGGCACCTACGGAGTATGGCTACACCTTC. Amino acids: CASTLAPTEYGYTF.

This clone showed up many times. The V gene is TRBV30, the J gene TRBJ2-7; tentatively, D is TRBD1 or TRBD2 (5 bases each). The CDR3 loop spans 15 amino acids. Germline CDR1 reads GTSNPN; CDR2 reads SVGIG (reference sequence). V was shortened by 3 bases and J by 0 bases, with 15 bases between the two germline ends. The CDR3 region is CAWRSGQGPSYEQYF. DNA of the CDR3: TGTGCCTGGAGATCGGGTCAGGGACCCTCCTACGAGCAGTACTTC.

This clone has at least ten counts. This chain connects TRBV11-2 to TRBJ1-2, with 7 nucleotides matching TRBD1. V gave up 3 bases and J gave up 4 bases; unmatched junction bases: 2. Germline-derived CDR1 and CDR2 are SGHAT and FQNNGV. This CDR3 comprises 13 residues. DNA of the CDR3: TGTGCCAGCAGCTTGGGACAGATCTATGGCTACACCTTC. Amino acids: CASSLGQIYGYTF.

V and J are TRBV5-1 and TRBJ1-5; TRBD1 might be the D (5 bases). This CDR3 contains 15 residues. V shed 1 base and J shed 2 bases, with 10 bases lying between them. Germline V lookup: CDR1 SGHRS, CDR2 YFSETQ. The CDR3 DNA sequence: TGCGCCAGCAGCTTGTTGGGGGGAGGCAATCAGCCCCAGCATTTT. Translated: CASSLLGGGNQPQHF.

The rearrangement joins TRBV19 to TRBJ2-1, with D perhaps TRBD2 (6 bases). CDR3 length equals 16 residues. Germline values: CDR1 LNHDA, CDR2 SQIVND (reference sequence). Trimming removed 5 bases from V and 0 bases from J, with 14 bases in between. The CDR3 spells CASSVGLSSSYNEQFF. The CDR3 DNA is TGTGCCAGTAGTGTCGGACTATCCAGCTCCTACAATGAGCAGTTCTTC.

This chain's CDR3 is CASSDPGTGATDTQYF. CDR3 nucleotides: TGTGCCAGTAGCGACCCCGGGACAGGGGCGACCGATACGCAGTATTTT. The chain links TRBV19 to TRBJ2-3; 10 nucleotides agree with TRBD1. Germline CDR1 reads LNHDA; CDR2 reads SQIVND (reference sequence). The CDR3 is 16 residues long. Unmatched junction bases numbered 12, after V lost 6 bases and J lost 6 bases.

Only a few counts were recorded for this clone. This chain links TRBV27 with TRBJ2-6; D unresolved. In germline, CDR1 is MNHEY, CDR2 SMNVEV (reference sequence). This CDR3 contains 13 residues. V lost 7 bases to trimming and J lost 1 base, with 5 bases between them. DNA of the CDR3: TGTGCCAGCACCGAGTCTGGGGCCAACGTCCTGACTTTC. As protein: CASTESGANVLTF. Complete variable domain (other parts from reference TRBV27 and TRBJ2-6): EAQVTQNPRYLITVTGKKLTVTCSQNMNHEYMSWYRQDPGLGLRQIYYSMNVEVTDKGDVPEGYKVSRKEKRNFPLILESPSPNQTSLYFCASTESGANVLTFGAGSRLTVL.

J is TRBJ1-5 and V is TRBV21-1; the tabulated D call, TRBD1, remains unverified against the DNA. TRBV21-1 is designated a pseudogene. The CDR3 totals 15 residues. The CDR3 reads CASSIPGHGDQPQHF. CDR3 DNA sequence: TGTGCCAGCAGCATTCCGGGACATGGAGATCAGCCCCAGCATTTT.

For the CDR3, the DNA is TGTGCCAGCAGCTTGGTAACAGGGTCGGGCTCCTATAATTCACCCCTCCACTTT. Its translation is CASSLVTGSGSYNSPLHF. The gene calls are TRBV5-4 and TRBJ1-6, with TRBD1 as a possible D gene (6 bases). Trimming took 0 bases from V and 0 from J, leaving 13 bases between them. The CDR3 is 18 amino acids. Germline V CDR1 and CDR2: SGHNT, YYREEE (reference sequence).

The chain is built from TRBV7-9 and TRBJ1-4, with D perhaps TRBD1 (5 bases). Trimming pared 6 bases from V and 8 bases from J, leaving 13 bases between. The CDR3 covers 13 residues. Germline lookup yields CDR1 SEHNR and CDR2 FQNEAQ (reference sequence). Written as DNA, the CDR3 is TGTGCCAGCAGGGCCGGGACGCGGGAAAAACTGTTTTTT. Amino acid sequence: CASRAGTREKLFF.